The 28 T cell receptor beta chains given below trace back to one sample, sequenced in a study of OX40 agonist ivuxolimab in advanced cancers. Clones were read by immunoSEQ multiplex PCR, and TCRdb kept only the in-frame ones, dropping some. The data show roughly 50,000 clones, with approximately 91% seen just once and approximately 6.3% held by the top ten. The material sequenced was CD4+ or CD8+ T cells sorted from blood, taken in a trial of the OX40 agonist ivuxolimab. The receptor source for this set is an adult with an advanced solid tumor such as melanoma, head and neck, liver or kidney cancer.

The gene calls are TRBV27 and TRBJ2-1, with D possibly matching TRBD2 (5 bases). V was trimmed by 8 bases and J by 8 bases, leaving 10 bases between them. CDR3 length equals 11 residues. The germline V gene has CDR1 MNHEY and CDR2 SMNVEV (reference sequence). CDR3 bases: TGTGCCAGCGCTGAGGGAGATGAGCAGTTCTTC. Translated: CASAEGDEQFF.

This chain uses TRBV11-2 with TRBJ2-7; D possibly uses TRBD1 or TRBD2 (6 bases each). CDR3 length: 12 amino acids. CDR1 SGHAT and CDR2 FQNNGV come from the germline V gene. Deletions cut 6 bases from V and 5 bases from J, with 11 bases between. The CDR3 region has the DNA TGTGCCAGCAGGGAAGGGGGGCACGAGCAGTACTTC. It yields the protein CASREGGHEQYF. Full variable domain (outside the CDR3, taken from reference TRBV11-2 and TRBJ2-7): EAGVAQSPRYKIIEKRQSVAFWCNPISGHATLYWYQQILGQGPKLLIQFQNNGVVDDSQLPKDRFSAERLKGVDSTLKIQPAKLEDSAVYLCASREGGHEQYFGPGTRLTVT.

The rearrangement uses TRBV28 and TRBJ1-2; 9 bases are a match to TRBD1. The germline V gene encodes CDR1 MDHEN and CDR2 SYDVKM. J gave up 2 bases and V 3 bases, and 4 bases lay outside the gene matches. This CDR3 has 15 amino acids. DNA of the CDR3: TGTGCCAGCAGTTTCCCCGGACAGGGGAACTATGGCTACACCTTC. Its translation: CASSFPGQGNYGYTF.

The chain recombines TRBV6-5 with TRBJ2-7, with 10 positions matching TRBD1. Germline values: CDR1 MNHEY, CDR2 SVGAGI. Losses at the gene ends were 2 bases for V and 4 bases for J; bases not matched to a gene: 5. The CDR3 is 15 residues long. In DNA, the CDR3 is TGTGCCAGCAGTTACACGGACAGGGGGTCTTACGAGCAGTACTTC. Translating gives CASSYTDRGSYEQYF.

The chain links TRBV9 to TRBJ1-2, with D possibly matching TRBD1 (6 bases). The CDR3 has 15 residues. V lost 6 bases and J lost 4, with 19 bases in between. Germline V gene sequence: CDR1 SGDLS, CDR2 YYNGEE. The CDR3 nucleotides read TGTGCCAGCACCCCTGGGGGGGGCGCCGGCTATGGCTACACCTTC. It encodes CASTPGGGAGYGYTF.

This clone was picked up one time. The V call is TRBV10-3, the J call TRBJ2-3; TRBD1 aligns across 8 bases. The germline CDR1 and CDR2 sequences are ENHRY and SYGVKD. CDR3 size: 15 residues. The V and J ends lost 2 bases and 3 bases, in that order; junction bases with no gene match: 4. CDR3 sequence: CAISEGQGATDTQYF. CDR3 sequence (DNA): TGTGCCATCAGTGAGGGACAGGGAGCGACAGATACGCAGTATTTT.

CDR3 DNA sequence: TGTGCCAGCAGTTACGGTCCAGAGACCCAGTACTTC. Translated, it gives CASSYGPETQYF. The chain couples TRBV6-5 to TRBJ2-5; D is unresolved. CDR3 size: 12 residues. In germline, CDR1 is MNHEY, CDR2 SVGAGI. Trimming took 2 bases from V and 4 from J, leaving 5 bases between them.

V gene TRBV7-8 combines with J gene TRBJ2-5; 8 bases align to TRBD1. Germline assignment: CDR1 SGHVS and CDR2 FQNEAQ. This CDR3 is built from 15 residues. V was clipped by 5 bases and J by 3 bases; unmatched bases: 8. Here the CDR3 reads CASSPWTGYEETQYF. For the CDR3, the DNA is TGTGCCAGCAGCCCGTGGACAGGGTATGAAGAGACCCAGTACTTC.

J is TRBJ2-7 and V is TRBV19, with D possibly matching TRBD2 (6 bases). The germline CDR1 and CDR2 sequences are LNHDA and SQIVND (reference sequence). V lost 5 bases and J 1 base, leaving 15 bases between the germline ends. This CDR3 contains 15 residues. Here the CDR3 reads CASSAQEGGSYEQYF. The DNA of the CDR3 is TGTGCCAGTAGTGCCCAGGAGGGAGGTTCCTACGAGCAGTACTTC.

This clone has a single count. The genes are TRBV19 and TRBJ2-5; D is ambiguous. TRBJ2-7 explains the end of the DNA better; the J call may be wrong. CDR3 length: 12 residues. Germline values: CDR1 LNHDA, CDR2 SQIVND (reference sequence). CDR3 DNA: TGTGCCAGTAGTGCCTCGTGGTACGAGCAGTACTTC. This gives the protein CASSASWYEQYF.

V is TRBV28 and J is TRBJ2-1; weak D call: TRBD2 (6 bases). In germline, CDR1 is MDHEN, CDR2 SYDVKM. V dropped 8 bases and J dropped 7 bases, with 12 bases sitting between them. The CDR3 is 12 residues long. The CDR3 DNA sequence: TGTGCCAGCTTTATCAGCGGGAATGAGCAGTTCTTC. Translating it yields CASFISGNEQFF.

The gene calls are TRBV19 and TRBJ1-1, with D unclear. Deletions cut 4 bases from V and 3 bases from J, with 12 bases between. Germline CDR1 reads LNHDA; CDR2 reads SQIVND (reference sequence). There are 14 residues in the CDR3. This CDR3 reads CASSRDLEDTEAFF. CDR3 nucleotides: TGTGCCAGTAGTAGAGACCTTGAGGACACTGAAGCTTTCTTT.

This rearrangement joins TRBV11-3 to TRBJ1-1, with D perhaps matching TRBD1 (5 bases). The CDR3 totals 15 residues. V dropped 4 bases and J dropped 0 bases, with 12 bases sitting between them. The germline gives CDR1 SGHNT, CDR2 YENEEA. The CDR3 spells CASSSGTGMNTEAFF. CDR3 coding DNA: TGTGCCAGCAGCTCCGGGACTGGGATGAACACTGAAGCTTTCTTT.

The chain recombines TRBV11-2 with TRBJ1-5; D is undetermined. Between the trimmed V and J ends, which lost 4 bases and 1 base, there was a span of 11 bases. Germline V gene lookup returns CDR1 SGHAT and CDR2 FQNNGV. CDR3 length: 15 amino acids. CDR3 in amino acids: CASSWGGESNQPQHF. The DNA of the CDR3 is TGTGCCAGCAGCTGGGGAGGTGAAAGCAATCAGCCCCAGCATTTT.

This clone was counted once. The J gene is TRBJ2-1, the V gene TRBV5-1, with 7 positions matching TRBD2. The trim removed 0 bases at V and 6 bases at J, leaving 6 bases unmatched. CDR1 SGHRS and CDR2 YFSETQ come from the germline V gene. The CDR3 loop spans 15 amino acids. CDR3 in DNA: TGCGCCAGCAGCTTGGCCGACGGACTAGTCAATGAGCAGTTCTTC. Its protein is CASSLADGLVNEQFF.

V usage is TRBV19 and J usage is TRBJ1-2, with TRBD1 identical over 8 bases. This CDR3 contains 16 residues. Per the germline V gene, CDR1 is LNHDA and CDR2 is SQIVND (reference sequence). V lost 5 bases and J lost 6; bases outside the gene matches: 14. The CDR3 nucleotides are TGTGCCAGTAGTGTTCTTGGACAGGGCGTAAAAGATGGCTACACCTTC. This gives the protein CASSVLGQGVKDGYTF.

This chain uses TRBV4-1 with TRBJ1-5; a weak D match, TRBD1 (5 bases). Trimming shortened V by 1 base and J by 3 bases, and 10 bases separated the two germline ends. The CDR3 is 15 amino acids. Germline lookup yields CDR1 MGHRA and CDR2 YSYEKL. DNA of the CDR3: TGCGCCAGCAGCCAAGTTCAGGACAACAATCAGCCCCAGCATTTT. It specifies CASSQVQDNNQPQHF.

The V and J genes are TRBV7-9 and TRBJ1-1; no definite D call. Between the trimmed V and J ends, which lost 5 bases and 1 base, there was a span of 5 bases. CDR3 length: 12 residues. Germline CDR1 is SEHNR and CDR2 is FQNEAQ (reference sequence). CDR3 coding DNA: TGTGCCAGCAGCCCAACGAACACTGAAGCTTTCTTT. Amino acids: CASSPTNTEAFF.

The chain couples TRBV29-1 to TRBJ1-5, with D maybe TRBD1 (5 bases). The CDR3 has 12 residues. The V end lost 7 bases, the J end lost 12 bases, and 19 bases lay between the germline ends. Germline CDR1 SQVTM, CDR2 ANQGSEA. The CDR3 loop is CSAIRGGGGQHF. For the CDR3, the DNA is TGCAGCGCTATAAGAGGCGGCGGGGGCCAGCATTTT.

The chain employs TRBV28 and TRBJ1-2; D call uncertain. In germline, CDR1 is MDHEN, CDR2 SYDVKM. The V end lost 5 bases, the J end lost 4 bases, and 11 bases lay between the germline ends. CDR3 length equals 13 residues. The CDR3 DNA follows: TGTGCCAGCAGTGCACCGGGAGGCTATGGCTACACCTTC. It specifies CASSAPGGYGYTF.

The chain has TRBV11-2 and TRBJ1-2; 7 nucleotides align to TRBD1. Trimming took 5 bases from V and 1 from J; bases not matched to a gene: 13. This CDR3 is 17 amino acids long. Germline CDR1 is SGHAT and CDR2 is FQNNGV. For the CDR3, the DNA is TGTGCCAGCAGCCATGGGACAGTAAAAGACCTTAACTATGGCTACACCTTC. This encodes CASSHGTVKDLNYGYTF.

The V gene is TRBV6-4, the J gene TRBJ2-6; 8 nucleotides match TRBD1. CDR3 length: 16 residues. Trimming took 5 bases from V and 0 from J; bases not matched to a gene: 3. Per germline, CDR1 MRHNA and CDR2 SNTAGT. CDR3: CASSPTGGSGANVLTF. DNA for the CDR3: TGTGCCAGCAGTCCTACAGGGGGCTCTGGGGCCAACGTCCTGACTTTC.

The V call is TRBV5-6, the J call TRBJ2-3, with TRBD1 matching over 11 bases. V lost 0 bases and J lost 0; bases outside the gene matches: 3. The germline V gene encodes CDR1 SGHDT and CDR2 YYEEEE. The length of the CDR3 is 17 residues. CDR3 DNA sequence: TGTGCCAGCAGCTTGGAGGACAGGGGGCGAAGCACAGATACGCAGTATTTT. It translates to CASSLEDRGRSTDTQYF.

The chain joins TRBV5-6 to TRBJ1-2, with 7 bases matching TRBD1. V gave up 4 bases and J gave up 8 bases; unmatched junction bases: 14. The CDR3 is made up of 15 amino acids. CDR1 SGHDT and CDR2 YYEEEE come from the germline V gene. The CDR3 region has the DNA TGTGCCAGCAGCACCTCAAGGGGGCTTGTGCTGGGCTACACCTTC. This encodes CASSTSRGLVLGYTF.

The chain is built from TRBV30 and TRBJ1-5, with D tentatively TRBD1 (6 bases). This CDR3 is 15 amino acids long. In germline, CDR1 is GTSNPN, CDR2 SVGIG (reference sequence). Trimming shortened V by 3 bases and J by 3 bases, and 15 bases separated the two germline ends. The CDR3 DNA follows: TGTGCCTGGAGAAACCCCTCAGGGGCCAATCAGCCCCAGCATTTT. Its protein is CAWRNPSGANQPQHF.

The chain joins TRBV13 to TRBJ1-1, with 8 bases matching TRBD1. V trimming: 6 bases; J trimming: 4 bases; junction bases outside the gene matches: 13. CDR1 and CDR2 from the germline V gene are PRHDT and FYEKMQ (reference sequence). The CDR3 sequence is 16 residues long. CDR3 loop: CASSDGETGASTEAFF. The CDR3 DNA reads TGTGCCAGCAGTGACGGAGAGACAGGGGCCTCCACTGAAGCTTTCTTT.

The genes are TRBV15 and TRBJ2-7, with D possibly called TRBD1 or TRBD2 (5 bases each). This CDR3 region has 14 residues. CDR1 is LNHNV and CDR2 is YYDKDF in the germline V gene (reference sequence). Trimming pared 4 bases from V and 6 bases from J, leaving 16 bases between. The CDR3 nucleotides read TGTGCCACCAGCACCGGGGCAGGGTTCCGCGAGCAGTACGTC. Residues: CATSTGAGFREQYV.

The chain carries TRBV4-1 and TRBJ1-5; D unclear. The CDR3 sequence is 16 residues long. The V end was cut by 2 bases, the J end by 0 bases, with 11 bases between. Germline CDR1 MGHRA, CDR2 YSYEKL. As DNA, the CDR3 is TGCGCCAGCAGCCAATACGGCTTAGATAGCAATCAGCCCCAGCATTTT. It is translated as CASSQYGLDSNQPQHF.